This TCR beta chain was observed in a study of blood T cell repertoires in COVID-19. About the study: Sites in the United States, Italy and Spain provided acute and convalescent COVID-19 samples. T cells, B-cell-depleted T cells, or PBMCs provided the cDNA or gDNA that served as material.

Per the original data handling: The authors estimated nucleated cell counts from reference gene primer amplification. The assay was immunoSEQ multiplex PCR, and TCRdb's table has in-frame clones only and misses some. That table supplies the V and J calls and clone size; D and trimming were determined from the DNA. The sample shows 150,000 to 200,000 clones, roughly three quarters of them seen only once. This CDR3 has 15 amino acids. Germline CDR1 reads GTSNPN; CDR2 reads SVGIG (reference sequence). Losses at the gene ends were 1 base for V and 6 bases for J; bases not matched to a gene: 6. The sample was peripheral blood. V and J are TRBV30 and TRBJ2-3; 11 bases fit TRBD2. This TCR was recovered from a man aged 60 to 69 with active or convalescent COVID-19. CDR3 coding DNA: TGTGCCTGGAGTGGCCTACTAGCGGGAGCGGATACGCAGTATTTT. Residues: CAWSGLLAGADTQYF.